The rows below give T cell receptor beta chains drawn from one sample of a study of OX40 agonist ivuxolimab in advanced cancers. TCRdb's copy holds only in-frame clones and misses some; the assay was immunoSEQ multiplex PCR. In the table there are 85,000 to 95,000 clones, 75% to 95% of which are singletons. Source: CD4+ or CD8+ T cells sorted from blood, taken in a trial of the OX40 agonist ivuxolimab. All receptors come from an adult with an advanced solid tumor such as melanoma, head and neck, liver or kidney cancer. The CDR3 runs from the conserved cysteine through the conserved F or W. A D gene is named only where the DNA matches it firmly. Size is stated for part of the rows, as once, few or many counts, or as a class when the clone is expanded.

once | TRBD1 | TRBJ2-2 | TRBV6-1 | CASSGGTANTGELFF | TGTGCCAGCAGTGGAGGGACAGCGAACACCGGGGAGCTGTTTTTT
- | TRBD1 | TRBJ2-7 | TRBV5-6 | CASTLGQGAYEQYF | TGTGCCAGCACCCTCGGGCAGGGGGCGTACGAGCAGTACTTC
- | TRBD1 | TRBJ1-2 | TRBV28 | CASSLTGGYGYTF | TGTGCCAGCAGTTTGACAGGGGGCTATGGCTACACCTTC
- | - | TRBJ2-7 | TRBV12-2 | CASRVGTSLGYEQYF | TGTGCAAGTCGCGTTGGGACTTCCTTGGGGTACGAGCAGTACTTC
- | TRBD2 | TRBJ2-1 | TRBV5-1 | CASSLNLLANEQFF | TGCGCCAGCAGCTTAAACTTACTAGCGAATGAGCAGTTCTTC
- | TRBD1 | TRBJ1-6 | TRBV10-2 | CASTTGVDSPLHF | TGCGCCAGCACTACAGGGGTTGATTCACCCCTCCACTTT
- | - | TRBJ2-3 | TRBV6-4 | CASSGSGPYTDTQYF | TGTGCCAGCAGTGGGTCTGGCCCTTACACAGATACGCAGTATTTT
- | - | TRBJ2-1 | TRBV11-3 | CASSLDGSSYNEQFF | TGTGCCAGCAGCTTAGATGGGAGCTCCTACAATGAGCAGTTCTTC
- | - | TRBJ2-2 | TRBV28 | CASMSLVGELFF | TGTGCCAGCATGTCGCTGGTCGGGGAGCTGTTTTTT
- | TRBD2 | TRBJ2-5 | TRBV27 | CASSLWASGRPDQETQYF | TGTGCCAGCAGTTTATGGGCTAGCGGGAGACCGGACCAAGAGACCCAGTACTTC
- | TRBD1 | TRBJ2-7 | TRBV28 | CASSLSGQAYEQYF | TGTGCCAGCAGTTTATCGGGACAGGCCTACGAGCAGTACTTC
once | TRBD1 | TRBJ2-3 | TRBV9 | CASSPAPRTGSGDTQYF | TGTGCCAGCAGCCCAGCTCCCCGGACAGGGTCTGGAGATACGCAGTATTTT
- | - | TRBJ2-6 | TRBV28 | CASSFSGANVLTF | TGTGCCAGCAGTTTTTCTGGGGCCAACGTCCTGACTTTC
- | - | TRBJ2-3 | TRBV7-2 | CASSPRARVADTQYF | TGTGCCAGCAGCCCCCGGGCGAGGGTGGCAGATACGCAGTATTTT
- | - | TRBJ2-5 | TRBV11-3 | CASSWAGPGVQETQYF | TGTGCCAGCAGCTGGGCGGGACCAGGGGTCCAAGAGACCCAGTACTTC
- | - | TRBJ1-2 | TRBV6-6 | CASLGTPSNYGYTF | TGTGCCTCGTTAGGGACGCCCTCCAACTATGGCTACACCTTC
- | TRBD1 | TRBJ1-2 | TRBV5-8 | CASSRNRGREGYTF | TGTGCCAGCAGCCGTAACAGGGGGCGGGAAGGCTACACCTTC
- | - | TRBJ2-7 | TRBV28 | CASSWASSYEQYF | TGTGCCAGCAGTTGGGCCTCATCCTACGAGCAGTACTTC
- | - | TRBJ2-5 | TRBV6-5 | CASRTPGGTETQYF | TGTGCCAGCAGGACCCCCGGGGGCACGGAGACCCAGTACTTC
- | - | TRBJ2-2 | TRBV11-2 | CASSLGQMNTGELFF | TGTGCCAGCAGCTTAGGTCAGATGAACACCGGGGAGCTGTTTTTT
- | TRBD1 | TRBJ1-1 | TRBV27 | CASSSPRGLNTEAFF | TGTGCCAGCAGTTCACCCAGGGGGCTAAACACTGAAGCTTTCTTT